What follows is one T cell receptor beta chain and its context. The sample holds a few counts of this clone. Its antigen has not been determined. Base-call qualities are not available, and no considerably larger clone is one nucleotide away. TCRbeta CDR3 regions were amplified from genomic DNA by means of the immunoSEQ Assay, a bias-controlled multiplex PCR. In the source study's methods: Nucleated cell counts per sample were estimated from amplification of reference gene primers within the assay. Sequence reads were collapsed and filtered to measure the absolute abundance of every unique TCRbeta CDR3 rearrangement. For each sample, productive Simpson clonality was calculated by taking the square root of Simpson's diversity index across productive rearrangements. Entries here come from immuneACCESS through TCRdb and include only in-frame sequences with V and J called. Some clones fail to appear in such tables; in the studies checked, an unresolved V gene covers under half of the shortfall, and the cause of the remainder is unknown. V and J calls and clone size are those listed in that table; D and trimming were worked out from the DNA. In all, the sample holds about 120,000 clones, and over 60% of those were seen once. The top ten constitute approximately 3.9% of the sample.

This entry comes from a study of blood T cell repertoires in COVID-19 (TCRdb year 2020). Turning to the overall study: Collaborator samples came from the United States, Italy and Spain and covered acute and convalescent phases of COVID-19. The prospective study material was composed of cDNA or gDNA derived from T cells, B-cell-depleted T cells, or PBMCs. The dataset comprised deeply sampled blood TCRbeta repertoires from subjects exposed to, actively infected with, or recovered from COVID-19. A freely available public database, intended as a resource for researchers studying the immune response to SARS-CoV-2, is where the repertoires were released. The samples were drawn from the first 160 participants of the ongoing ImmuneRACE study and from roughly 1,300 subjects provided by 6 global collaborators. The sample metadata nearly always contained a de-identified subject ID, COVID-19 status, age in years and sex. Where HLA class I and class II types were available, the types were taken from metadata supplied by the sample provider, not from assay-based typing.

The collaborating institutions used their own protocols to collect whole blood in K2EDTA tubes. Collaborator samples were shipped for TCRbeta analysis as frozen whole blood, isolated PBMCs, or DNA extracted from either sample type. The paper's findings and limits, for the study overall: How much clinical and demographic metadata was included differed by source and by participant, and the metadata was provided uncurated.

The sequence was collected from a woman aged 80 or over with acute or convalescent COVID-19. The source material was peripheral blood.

The CDR3 here reads CASSQDGTVGQPQHF. The DNA reads as follows: TGCGCCAGCAGCCAAGATGGGACAGTCGGTCAGCCCCAGCATTTT. The chain is assembled from TRBV4-3 and TRBJ1-5; TRBD1 aligns with 7 central bases. Unmatched junction bases come to 5, with V trimmed by 0 bases and J by 6 bases. The germline V gene supplies CDR1 LGHNA and CDR2 YSLEER. The CDR3 runs 15 residues from the cysteine to the phenylalanine. Only the CDR3 part of the read is kept: 45 bases, read in frame from the first base.